This entry features one T cell receptor (beta chain) sequence. Donors likely had unrecorded immune exposures despite being nominally healthy when sampled. This sample was included in a study of cytomegalovirus exposure and HLA in healthy donors. Study at large: An analysis done earlier identified almost 120 million unique TCR beta sequences from about 180 million T cells. An early release of data contained tens of millions of unique TCRs, which came from HLA-typed donors.

It was with 60 Vbeta and 13 Jbeta primers that the PCR ran. Original methodology: Unique TCR beta chains numbered roughly 83 million in a later analysis, with around 10 million shared. Using immunoSEQ multiplex PCR, the repertoire was profiled, and TCRdb retains in-frame clones only, with some absent. Clone size and the V and J calls come from that table; the DNA yielded D and trimming. The sample has around 190,000 clones, nearly 80% seen once. The germline CDR1 and CDR2 sequences are SGDLS and YYNGEE. Trimming took off 3 bases at V and 3 bases at J, with 7 bases between the two ends. There are 12 residues in the CDR3.

V and J are TRBV9 and TRBJ2-7, with D perhaps TRBD1 (6 bases). Sequenced material: PBMCs. This receptor was identified in a female donor in good health and CMV-seronegative. The CDR3 nucleotides are TGTGCCAGCAGCGGGACAGACTACGAGCAGTACTTC. This translates into CASSGTDYEQYF.